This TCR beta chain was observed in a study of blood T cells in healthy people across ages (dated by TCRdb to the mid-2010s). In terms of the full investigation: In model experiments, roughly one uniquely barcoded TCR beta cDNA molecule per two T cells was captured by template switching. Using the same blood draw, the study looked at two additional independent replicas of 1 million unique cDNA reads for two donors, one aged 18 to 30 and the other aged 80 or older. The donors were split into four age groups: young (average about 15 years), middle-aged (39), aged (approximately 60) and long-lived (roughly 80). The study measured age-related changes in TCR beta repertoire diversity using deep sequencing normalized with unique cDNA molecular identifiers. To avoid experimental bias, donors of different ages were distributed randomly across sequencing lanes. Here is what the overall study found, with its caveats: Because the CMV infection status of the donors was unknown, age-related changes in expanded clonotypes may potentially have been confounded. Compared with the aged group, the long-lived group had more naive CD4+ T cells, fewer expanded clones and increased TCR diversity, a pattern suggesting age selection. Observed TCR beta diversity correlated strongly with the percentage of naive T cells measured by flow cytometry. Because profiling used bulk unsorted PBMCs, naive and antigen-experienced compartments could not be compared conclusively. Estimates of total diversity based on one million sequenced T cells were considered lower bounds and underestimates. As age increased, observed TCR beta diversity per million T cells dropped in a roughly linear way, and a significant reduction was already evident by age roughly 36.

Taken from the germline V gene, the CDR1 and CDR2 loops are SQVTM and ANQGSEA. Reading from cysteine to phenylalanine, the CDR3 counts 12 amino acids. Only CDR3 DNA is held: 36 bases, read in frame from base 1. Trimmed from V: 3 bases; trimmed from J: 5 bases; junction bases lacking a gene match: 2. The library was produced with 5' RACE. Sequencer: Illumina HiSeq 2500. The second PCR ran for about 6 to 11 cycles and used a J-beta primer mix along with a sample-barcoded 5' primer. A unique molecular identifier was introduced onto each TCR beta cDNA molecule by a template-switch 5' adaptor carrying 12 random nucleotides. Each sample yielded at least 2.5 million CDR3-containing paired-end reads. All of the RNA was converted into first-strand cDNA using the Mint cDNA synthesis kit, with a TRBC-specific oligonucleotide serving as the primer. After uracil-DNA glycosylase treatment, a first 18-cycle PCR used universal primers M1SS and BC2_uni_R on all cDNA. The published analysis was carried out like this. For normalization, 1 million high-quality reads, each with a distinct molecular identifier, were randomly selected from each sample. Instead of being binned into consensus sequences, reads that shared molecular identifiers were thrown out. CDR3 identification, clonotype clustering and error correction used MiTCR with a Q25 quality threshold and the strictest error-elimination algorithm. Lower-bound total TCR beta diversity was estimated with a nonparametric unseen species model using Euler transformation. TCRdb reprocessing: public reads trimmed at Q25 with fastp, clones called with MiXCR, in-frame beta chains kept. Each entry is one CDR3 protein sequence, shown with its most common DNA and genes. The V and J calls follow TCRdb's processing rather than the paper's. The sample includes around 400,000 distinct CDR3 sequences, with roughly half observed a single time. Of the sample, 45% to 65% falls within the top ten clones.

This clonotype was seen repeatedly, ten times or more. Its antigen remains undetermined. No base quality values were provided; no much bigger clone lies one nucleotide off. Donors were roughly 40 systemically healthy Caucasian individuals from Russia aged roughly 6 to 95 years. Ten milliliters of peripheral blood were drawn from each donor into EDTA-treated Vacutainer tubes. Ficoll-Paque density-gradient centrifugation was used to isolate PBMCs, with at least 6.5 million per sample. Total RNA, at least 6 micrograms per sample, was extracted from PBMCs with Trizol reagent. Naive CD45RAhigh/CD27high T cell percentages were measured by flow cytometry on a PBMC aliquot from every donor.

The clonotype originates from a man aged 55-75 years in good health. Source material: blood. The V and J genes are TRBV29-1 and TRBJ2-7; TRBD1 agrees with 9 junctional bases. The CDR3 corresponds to CSVEDRGHEQYF. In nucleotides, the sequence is TGCAGCGTTGAGGACAGGGGACACGAGCAGTACTTC.